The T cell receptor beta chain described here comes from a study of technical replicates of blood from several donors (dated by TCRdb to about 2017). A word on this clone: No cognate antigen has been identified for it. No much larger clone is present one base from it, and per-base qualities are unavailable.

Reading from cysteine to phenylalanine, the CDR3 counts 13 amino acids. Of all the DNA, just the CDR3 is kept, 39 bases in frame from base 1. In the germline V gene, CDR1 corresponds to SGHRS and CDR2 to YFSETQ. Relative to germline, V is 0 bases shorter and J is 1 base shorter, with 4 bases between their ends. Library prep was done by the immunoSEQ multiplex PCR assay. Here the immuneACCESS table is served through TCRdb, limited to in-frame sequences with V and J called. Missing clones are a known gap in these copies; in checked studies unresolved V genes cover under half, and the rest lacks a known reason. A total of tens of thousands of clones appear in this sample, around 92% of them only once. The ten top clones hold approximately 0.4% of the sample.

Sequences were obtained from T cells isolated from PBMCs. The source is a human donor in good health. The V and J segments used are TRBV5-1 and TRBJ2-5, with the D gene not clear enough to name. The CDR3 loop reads CASSLAIQETQYF. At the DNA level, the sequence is TGCGCCAGCAGCTTGGCAATCCAAGAGACCCAGTACTTC.